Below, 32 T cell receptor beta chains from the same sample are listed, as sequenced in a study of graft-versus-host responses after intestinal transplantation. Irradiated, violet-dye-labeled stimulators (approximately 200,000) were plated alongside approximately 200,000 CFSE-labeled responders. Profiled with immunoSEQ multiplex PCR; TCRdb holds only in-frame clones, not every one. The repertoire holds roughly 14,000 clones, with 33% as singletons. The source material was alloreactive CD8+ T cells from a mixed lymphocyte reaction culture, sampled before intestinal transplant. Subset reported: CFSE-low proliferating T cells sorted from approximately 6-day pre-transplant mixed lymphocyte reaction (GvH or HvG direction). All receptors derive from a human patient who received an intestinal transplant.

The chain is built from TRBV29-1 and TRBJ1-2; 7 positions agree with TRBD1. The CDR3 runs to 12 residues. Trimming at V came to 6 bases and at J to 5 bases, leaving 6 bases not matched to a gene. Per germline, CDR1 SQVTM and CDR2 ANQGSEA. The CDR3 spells CSVGGTDYGYTF. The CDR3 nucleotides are TGCAGCGTCGGAGGGACAGATTATGGCTACACCTTC.

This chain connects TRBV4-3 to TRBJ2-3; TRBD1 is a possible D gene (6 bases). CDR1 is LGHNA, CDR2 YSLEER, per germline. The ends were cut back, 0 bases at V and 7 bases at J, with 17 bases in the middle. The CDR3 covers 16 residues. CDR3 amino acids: CASSQDDGRGLHTQYF. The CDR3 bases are TGCGCCAGCAGCCAAGATGACGGCAGGGGCCTACATACGCAGTATTTT.

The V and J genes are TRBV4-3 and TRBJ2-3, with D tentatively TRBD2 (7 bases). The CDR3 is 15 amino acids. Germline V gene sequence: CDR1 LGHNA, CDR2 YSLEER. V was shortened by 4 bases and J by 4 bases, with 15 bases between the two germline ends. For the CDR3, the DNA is TGCGCCAGCAGCCCGGGTCGGGGGGCGGCAGATACGCAGTATTTT. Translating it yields CASSPGRGAADTQYF.

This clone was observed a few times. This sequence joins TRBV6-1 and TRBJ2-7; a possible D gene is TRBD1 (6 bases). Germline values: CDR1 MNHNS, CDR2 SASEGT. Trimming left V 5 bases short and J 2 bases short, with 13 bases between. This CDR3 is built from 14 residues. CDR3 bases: TGTGCCAGCAGTAACCGGGACACGGCCTACGAGCAGTACTTC. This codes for CASSNRDTAYEQYF.

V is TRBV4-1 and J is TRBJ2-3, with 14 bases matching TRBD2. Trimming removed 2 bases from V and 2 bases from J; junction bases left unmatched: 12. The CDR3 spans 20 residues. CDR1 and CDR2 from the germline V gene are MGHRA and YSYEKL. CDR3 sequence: CASSQTQGLGLAGATDTQYF. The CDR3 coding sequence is TGCGCCAGCAGCCAAACACAGGGCTTGGGACTAGCGGGGGCCACAGATACGCAGTATTTT.

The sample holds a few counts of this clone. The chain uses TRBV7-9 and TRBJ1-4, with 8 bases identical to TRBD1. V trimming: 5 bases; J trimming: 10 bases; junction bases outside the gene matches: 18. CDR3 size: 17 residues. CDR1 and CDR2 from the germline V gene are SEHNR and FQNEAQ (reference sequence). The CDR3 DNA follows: TGTGCCAGCAGCCCGAGGGGGACAGGCATCGCGTGTGTAAAACTGTTTTTT. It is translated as CASSPRGTGIACVKLFF.

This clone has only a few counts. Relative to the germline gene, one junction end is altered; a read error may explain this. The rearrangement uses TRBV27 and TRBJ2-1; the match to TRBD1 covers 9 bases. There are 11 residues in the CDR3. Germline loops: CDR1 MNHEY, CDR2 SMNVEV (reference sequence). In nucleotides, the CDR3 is TGTGCCAGCAGTTCGGGGGACAGGGAACTCTTC. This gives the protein CASSSGDRELF.

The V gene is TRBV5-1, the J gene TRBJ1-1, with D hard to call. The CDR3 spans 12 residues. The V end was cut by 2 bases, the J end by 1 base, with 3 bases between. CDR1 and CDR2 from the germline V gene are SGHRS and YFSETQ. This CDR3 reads CASSFGNTEAFF. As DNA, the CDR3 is TGCGCCAGCAGCTTCGGGAACACTGAAGCTTTCTTT. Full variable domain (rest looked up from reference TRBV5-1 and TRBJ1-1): KAGVTQTPRYLIKTRGQQVTLSCSPISGHRSVSWYQQTPGQGLQFLFEYFSETQRNKGNFPGRFSGRQFSNSRSEMNVSTLELGDSALYLCASSFGNTEAFFGQGTRLTVV.

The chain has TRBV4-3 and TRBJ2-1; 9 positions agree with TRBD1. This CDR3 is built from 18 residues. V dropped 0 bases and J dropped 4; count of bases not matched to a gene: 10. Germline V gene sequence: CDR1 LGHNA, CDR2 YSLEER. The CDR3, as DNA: TGCGCCAGCAGCCAAGATTCCATGGGACAGGGTATTTACAATGAGCAGTTCTTC. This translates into CASSQDSMGQGIYNEQFF.

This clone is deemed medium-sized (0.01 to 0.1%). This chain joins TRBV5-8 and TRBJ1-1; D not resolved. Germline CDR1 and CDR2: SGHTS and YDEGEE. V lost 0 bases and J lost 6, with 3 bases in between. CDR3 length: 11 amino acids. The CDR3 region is CASSLVAEAFF. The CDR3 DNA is TGTGCCAGCAGCTTGGTAGCTGAAGCTTTCTTT.

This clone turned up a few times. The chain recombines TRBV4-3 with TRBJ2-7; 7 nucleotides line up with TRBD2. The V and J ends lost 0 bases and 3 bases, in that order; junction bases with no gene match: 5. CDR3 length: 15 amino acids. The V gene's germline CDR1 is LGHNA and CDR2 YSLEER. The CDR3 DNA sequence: TGCGCCAGCAGCCAAGATCCTAGCGGCTACTACGAGCAGTACTTC. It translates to CASSQDPSGYYEQYF.

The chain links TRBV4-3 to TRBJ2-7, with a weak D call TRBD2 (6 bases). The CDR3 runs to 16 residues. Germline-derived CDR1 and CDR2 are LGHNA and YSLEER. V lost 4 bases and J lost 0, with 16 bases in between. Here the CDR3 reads CASSPRRDSSSYEQYF. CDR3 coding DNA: TGCGCCAGCAGCCCCCGAAGGGACTCATCCTCCTACGAGCAGTACTTC.

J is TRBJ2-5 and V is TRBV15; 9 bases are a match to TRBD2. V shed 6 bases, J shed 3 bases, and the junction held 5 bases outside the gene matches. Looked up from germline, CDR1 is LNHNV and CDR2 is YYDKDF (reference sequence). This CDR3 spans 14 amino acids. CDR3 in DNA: TGTGCCACCAGTGCGGGGGGGATCGAAGAGACCCAGTACTTC. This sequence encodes CATSAGGIEETQYF.

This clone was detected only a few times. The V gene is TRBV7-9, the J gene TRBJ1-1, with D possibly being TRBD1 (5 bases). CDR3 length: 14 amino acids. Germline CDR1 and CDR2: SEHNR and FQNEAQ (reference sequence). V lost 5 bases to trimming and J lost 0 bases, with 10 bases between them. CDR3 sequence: CASSNRSMNTEAFF. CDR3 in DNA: TGTGCCAGCAGCAACAGGAGCATGAACACTGAAGCTTTCTTT.

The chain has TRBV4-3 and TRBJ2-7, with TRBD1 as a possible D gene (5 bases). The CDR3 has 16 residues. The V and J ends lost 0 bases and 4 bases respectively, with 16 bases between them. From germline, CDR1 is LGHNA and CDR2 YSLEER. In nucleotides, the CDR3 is TGCGCCAGCAGCCAAGATCTGGCAGGGATTTCGTACGAGCAGTACTTC. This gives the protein CASSQDLAGISYEQYF.

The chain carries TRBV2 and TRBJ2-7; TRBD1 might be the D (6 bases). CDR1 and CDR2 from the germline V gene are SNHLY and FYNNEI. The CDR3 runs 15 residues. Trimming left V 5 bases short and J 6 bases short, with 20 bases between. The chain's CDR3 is CASSKSTGTRSEQYF. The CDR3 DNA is TGTGCCAGCAGTAAATCGACCGGGACACGGAGCGAGCAGTACTTC.

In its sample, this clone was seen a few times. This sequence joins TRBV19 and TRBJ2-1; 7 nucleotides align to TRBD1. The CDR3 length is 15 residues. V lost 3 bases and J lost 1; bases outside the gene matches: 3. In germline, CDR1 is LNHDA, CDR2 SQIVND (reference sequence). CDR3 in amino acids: CASSIGTESYNEQFF. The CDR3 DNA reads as TGTGCCAGTAGTATCGGGACAGAATCCTACAATGAGCAGTTCTTC.

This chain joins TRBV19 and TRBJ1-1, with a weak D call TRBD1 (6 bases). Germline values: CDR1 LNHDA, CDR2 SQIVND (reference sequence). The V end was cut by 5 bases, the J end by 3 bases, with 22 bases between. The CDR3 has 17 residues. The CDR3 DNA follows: TGTGCCAGTAGTCTCAACTCACTGGGAGGGGGGGACACTGAAGCTTTCTTT. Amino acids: CASSLNSLGGGDTEAFF.

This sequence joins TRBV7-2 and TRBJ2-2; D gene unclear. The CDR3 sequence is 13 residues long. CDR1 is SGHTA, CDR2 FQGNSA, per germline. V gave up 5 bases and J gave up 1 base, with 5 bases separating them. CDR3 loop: CASSPWNTGELFF. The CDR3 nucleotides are TGTGCCAGCAGCCCTTGGAACACCGGGGAGCTGTTTTTT. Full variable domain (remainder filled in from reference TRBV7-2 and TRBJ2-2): GAGVSQSPSNKVTEKGKDVELRCDPISGHTALYWYRQSLGQGLEFLIYFQGNSAPDKSGLPSDRFSAERTGGSVSTLTIQRTQQEDSAVYLCASSPWNTGELFFGEGSRLTVL.

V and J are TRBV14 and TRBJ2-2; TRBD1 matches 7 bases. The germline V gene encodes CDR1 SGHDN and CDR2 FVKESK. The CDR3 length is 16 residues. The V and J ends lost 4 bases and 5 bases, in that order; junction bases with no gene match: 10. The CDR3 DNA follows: TGTGCCAGCAGCCGGATCGACAGGGTGGTGACCGGGGAGCTGTTTTTT. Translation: CASSRIDRVVTGELFF. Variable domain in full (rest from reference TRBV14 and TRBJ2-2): EAGVTQFPSHSVIEKGQTVTLRCDPISGHDNLYWYRRVMGKEIKFLLHFVKESKQDESGMPNNRFLAERTGGTYSTLKVQPAELEDSGVYFCASSRIDRVVTGELFFGEGSRLTVL.

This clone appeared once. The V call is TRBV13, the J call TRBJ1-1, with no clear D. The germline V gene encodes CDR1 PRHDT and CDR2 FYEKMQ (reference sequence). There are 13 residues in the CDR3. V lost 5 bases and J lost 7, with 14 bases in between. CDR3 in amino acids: CASSTTGLGEAFF. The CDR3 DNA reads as TGTGCCAGCAGCACTACTGGGTTAGGTGAAGCTTTCTTT. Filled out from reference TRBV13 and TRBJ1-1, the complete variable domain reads AAGVIQSPRHLIKEKRETATLKCYPIPRHDTVYWYQQGPGQDPQFLISFYEKMQSDKGSIPDRFSAQQFSDYHSELNMSSLELGDSALYFCASSTTGLGEAFFGQGTRLTVV.

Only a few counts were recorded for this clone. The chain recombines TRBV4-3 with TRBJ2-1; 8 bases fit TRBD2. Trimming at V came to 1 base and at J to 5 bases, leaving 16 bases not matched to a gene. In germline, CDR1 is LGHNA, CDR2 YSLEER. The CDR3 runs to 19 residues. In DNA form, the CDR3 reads TGCGCCAGCAGCCAAGTCCCGGGACTAGTGTCGATATTAGACAATGAGCAGTTCTTC. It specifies CASSQVPGLVSILDNEQFF.

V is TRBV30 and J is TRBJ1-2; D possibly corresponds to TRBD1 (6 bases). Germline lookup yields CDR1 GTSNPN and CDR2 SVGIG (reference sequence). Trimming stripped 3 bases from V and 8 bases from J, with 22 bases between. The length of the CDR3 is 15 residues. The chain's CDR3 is CAWSPTGGASTGYTF. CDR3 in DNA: TGTGCCTGGAGCCCTACGGGGGGCGCCTCGACAGGCTACACCTTC.

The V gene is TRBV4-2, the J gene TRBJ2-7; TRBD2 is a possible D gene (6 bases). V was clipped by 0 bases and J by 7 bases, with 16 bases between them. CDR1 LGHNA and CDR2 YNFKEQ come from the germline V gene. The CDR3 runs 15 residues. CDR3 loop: CASSQDWGLTGEQYF. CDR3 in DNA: TGTGCCAGCAGCCAAGATTGGGGACTGACGGGAGAGCAGTACTTC.

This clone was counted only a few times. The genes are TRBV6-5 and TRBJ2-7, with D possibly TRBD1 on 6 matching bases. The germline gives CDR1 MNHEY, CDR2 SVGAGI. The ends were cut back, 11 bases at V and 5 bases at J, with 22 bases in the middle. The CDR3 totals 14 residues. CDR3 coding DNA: TGTGCCGGCGGATCGGGACAAAGGGTCAACGAGCAGTACTTC. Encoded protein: CAGGSGQRVNEQYF.

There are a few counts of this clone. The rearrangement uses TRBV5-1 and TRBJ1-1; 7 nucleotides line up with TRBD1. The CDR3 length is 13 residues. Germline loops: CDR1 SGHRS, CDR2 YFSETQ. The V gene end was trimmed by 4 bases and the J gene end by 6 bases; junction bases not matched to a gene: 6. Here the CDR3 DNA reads TGCGCCAGCAGCGGGGACAGTTCGGCTGAAGCTTTCTTT. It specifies CASSGDSSAEAFF.

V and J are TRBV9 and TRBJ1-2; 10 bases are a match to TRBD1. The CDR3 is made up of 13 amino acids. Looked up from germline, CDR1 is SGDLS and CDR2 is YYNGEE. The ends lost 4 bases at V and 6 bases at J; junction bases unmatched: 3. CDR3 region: CASSPGQGDGYTF. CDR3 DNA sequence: TGTGCCAGCAGCCCTGGACAGGGGGATGGCTACACCTTC.

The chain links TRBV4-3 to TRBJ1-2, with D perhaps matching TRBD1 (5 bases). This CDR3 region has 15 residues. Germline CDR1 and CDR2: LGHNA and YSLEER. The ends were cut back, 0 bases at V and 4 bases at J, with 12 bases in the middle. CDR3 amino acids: CASSQDRTFIYGYTF. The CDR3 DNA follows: TGCGCCAGCAGCCAAGATCGGACATTCATCTATGGCTACACCTTC.

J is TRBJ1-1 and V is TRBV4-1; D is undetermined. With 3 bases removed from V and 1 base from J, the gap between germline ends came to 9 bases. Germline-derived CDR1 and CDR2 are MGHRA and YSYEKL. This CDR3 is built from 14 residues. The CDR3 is CASSHLGQNTEAFF. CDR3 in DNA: TGCGCCAGCAGCCATCTAGGTCAGAACACTGAAGCTTTCTTT.

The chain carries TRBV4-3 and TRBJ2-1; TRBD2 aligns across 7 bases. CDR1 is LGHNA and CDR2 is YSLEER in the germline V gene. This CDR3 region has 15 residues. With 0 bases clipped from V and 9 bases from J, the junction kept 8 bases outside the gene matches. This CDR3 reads CASSQELGVAGEQFF. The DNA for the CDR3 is TGCGCCAGCAGCCAAGAGCTCGGGGTAGCGGGTGAGCAGTTCTTC.

The CDR3 region is CASSLGLNPYGYTF. CDR3 DNA: TGTGCCAGCAGCTTAGGACTGAACCCGTATGGCTACACCTTC. This chain joins TRBV7-9 and TRBJ1-2; D is ambiguous. Germline loops: CDR1 SEHNR, CDR2 FQNEAQ (reference sequence). Trimming stripped 1 base from V and 5 bases from J, with 11 bases between. This CDR3 is built from 14 residues.

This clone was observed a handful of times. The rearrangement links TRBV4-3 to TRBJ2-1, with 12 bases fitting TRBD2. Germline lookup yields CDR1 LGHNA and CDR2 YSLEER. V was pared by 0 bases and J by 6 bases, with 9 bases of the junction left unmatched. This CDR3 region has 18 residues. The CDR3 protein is CASSQDPPSGGASNEQFF. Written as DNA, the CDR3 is TGCGCCAGCAGCCAAGATCCGCCTAGCGGGGGGGCCAGCAATGAGCAGTTCTTC.